This T cell receptor (beta chain) was identified in a study of beta chain features in type 1 diabetes. Study-wide results and limits: Moderate but significant shortening of TCRB CDR3s was recorded in all four CD4+ subsets from Type 1 diabetes patients.

Comment on this clone: Its antigen is unknown.

The germline gives CDR1 SEHNR, CDR2 FQNEAQ (reference sequence). The CDR3 contains 16 residues. Trimming removed 1 base at V and 0 bases at J, with 11 bases between. Each sorted fraction was over 95% pure. All of the isolated RNA was reverse transcribed, so expressed TCRB transcripts were sequenced. Sequencing was performed with immunoSEQ multiplex PCR; in TCRdb, only in-frame clones are kept and a portion is missing. The repertoire holds over 600,000 clones, with under 15% as singletons. The chain employs TRBV7-9 and TRBJ2-3, with a tentative D call TRBD1 (5 bases). The TCR originated in a man aged 25-40 years with type 1 diabetes. Sequencing input: naive CD4+ T cells from blood. CDR3 region: CASSLGTQPSTDTQYF. The CDR3 DNA is TGTGCCAGCAGCTTAGGGACACAACCTAGCACAGATACGCAGTATTTT.